This T cell receptor (beta chain) derives from a study of blood T cell repertoires in COVID-19. Background on the study: Some COVID-19 samples were acute and others convalescent; all came from the United States, Italy and Spain.

Under the authors' procedure: Reference gene primer amplification gave estimated nucleated cell counts. TCRdb keeps only in-frame clones here, not all; method: immunoSEQ multiplex PCR. V, J and clone size are taken as reported in that table, and D and trimming were inferred from the DNA itself. The sample has around 250,000 clones, 88% seen once; the top ten hold about 2.9%. After removal of 2 bases from V and 3 bases from J, the junction contained 14 bases not matched to a gene. CDR1 and CDR2 (germline): SGHTA, FQGNSA. This CDR3 has 18 amino acids. The chain uses TRBV7-2 and TRBJ2-7, with 9 bases aligning to TRBD1. The specimen was PBMCs or T cells enriched from blood (not recorded which). The receptor was isolated from a woman aged 40 to 50 who had been exposed to COVID-19. The CDR3 sequence: CASSLQFGTGIEFYEQYF. CDR3 nucleotide sequence: TGTGCCAGCAGCTTACAGTTTGGGACAGGGATCGAGTTCTACGAGCAGTACTTC.